This TCR beta chain was observed in a study of shared clonotypes between healthy human individuals. Study-wide context: Per-donor plates numbered three CD4 naive, three CD4 memory, two CD8 naive and one CD8 memory.

Details on this clone: Its antigen is as yet unknown.

Method: immunoSEQ multiplex PCR; TCRdb's copy keeps in-frame clones and lacks some. This sample has around 1.5 million clones, with under 99% found just once. CDR3 size: 15 residues. Germline values: CDR1 KGHSH, CDR2 LQKENI. Trimming cost V 3 bases and J 0 bases, with 8 bases left between them. Regarding the study as a whole: Clonotype sharing among donors likely depends on sequencing depth.

This chain joins TRBV18 and TRBJ1-4, with unresolved D. This receptor was obtained from a man younger than 40 in good health. Sample: naive CD4+ T cells sorted from blood. Noted subset: CD45RA+ positively selected. The CDR3 spells CASSPSSTTNEKLFF. CDR3 bases: TGTGCCAGCTCACCCTCGTCGACAACTAATGAAAAACTGTTTTTT.